The next 18 T cell receptor beta chains were all read from a single sample in a study of beta chain features in type 1 diabetes. Sequenced material consisted of expressed TCRB transcripts (all of the isolated RNA was reverse transcribed). This table comes from immunoSEQ multiplex PCR, and its TCRdb copy is limited to in-frame clones, with some not included. The sample holds 400,000 or so clones, around a tenth seen once. Study-wide results and limits: All four CD4+ subsets of Type 1 diabetes patients contained TCRB CDR3s that were moderately but significantly shorter.

The antigens for these receptors are not known. Sequences were obtained from central memory CD4+ T cells from blood. The receptors stem from a man younger than 40 with type 1 diabetes.

This clone was counted only a few times. V and J are TRBV4-3 and TRBJ1-1; maybe TRBD1 (5 bases). CDR3 length equals 14 residues. Germline V gene lookup returns CDR1 LGHNA and CDR2 YSLEER. V gave up 1 base and J gave up 5 bases, with 11 bases separating them. The CDR3 loop reads CASSQADRATEAFF. The DNA of the CDR3 is TGCGCCAGCAGCCAAGCCGACAGAGCGACTGAAGCTTTCTTT.

The J gene is TRBJ2-1, the V gene TRBV19, with 7 nucleotides matching TRBD2. The CDR3 covers 15 residues. V was pared by 6 bases and J by 6 bases, with 11 bases of the junction left unmatched. Germline V lookup: CDR1 LNHDA, CDR2 SQIVND (reference sequence). The CDR3 loop is CASRRGGPARNEQFF. CDR3 nucleotides: TGTGCCAGTAGAAGGGGAGGGCCAGCGCGCAATGAGCAGTTCTTC.

This clone has more than one count but fewer than ten. The CDR3 DNA is TGTGCCAGCAGTACTACAGGGGGCAATCAGCCCCAGCATTTT. Translated: CASSTTGGNQPQHF. The V call is TRBV28, the J call TRBJ1-5, with 7 bases lining up with TRBD1. The CDR3 is 14 residues long. Germline assignment: CDR1 MDHEN and CDR2 SYDVKM. After removal of 5 bases from V and 2 bases from J, the junction contained 3 bases not matched to a gene.

This clone was seen more than once but under ten times. This chain connects TRBV1 to TRBJ2-1; the listed D gene, TRBD2, was not tested against the DNA. TRBV1 corresponds to a pseudogene. The CDR3 length is 18 residues. The CDR3 sequence: CTSSQEEVSGRSYNEQFF. For the CDR3, the DNA is TGCACCAGCAGCCAAGAAGAGGTCAGCGGGAGGAGCTACAATGAGCAGTTCTTC.

The chain has TRBV27 and TRBJ2-3; D might be TRBD2 (6 bases). The CDR3 extends over 14 amino acids. In germline, CDR1 is MNHEY, CDR2 SMNVEV (reference sequence). V dropped 5 bases and J dropped 2 bases, with 11 bases sitting between them. As DNA, the CDR3 is TGTGCCAGCAGTCCGGGACTTTACACAGATACGCAGTATTTT. Its protein is CASSPGLYTDTQYF.

The V call is TRBV29-1, the J call TRBJ2-5; D gene unclear. CDR3 length: 16 amino acids. Germline CDR1 and CDR2: SQVTM and ANQGSEA. The V end lost 2 bases, the J end lost 1 base, and 17 bases lay between the germline ends. CDR3 in amino acids: CSVENLSKGFQETQYF. In DNA, the CDR3 is TGCAGCGTTGAAAACTTGAGTAAAGGTTTCCAAGAGACCCAGTACTTC.

There are a few counts of this clone. The chain combines TRBV27 with TRBJ1-2, with 7 positions matching TRBD1. Germline values: CDR1 MNHEY, CDR2 SMNVEV (reference sequence). V shed 5 bases and J 4 bases; nucleotides not matched to a gene: 7. The CDR3 is 14 residues long. CDR3 nucleotide sequence: TGTGCCAGCAGTCCCCCGGGACAGACCTATGGCTACACCTTC. Amino acids: CASSPPGQTYGYTF.

The chain links TRBV27 to TRBJ1-1; 7 bases fit TRBD1. The V gene end was trimmed by 6 bases and the J gene end by 3 bases; junction bases not matched to a gene: 13. The CDR3 spans 16 residues. Germline CDR1 reads MNHEY; CDR2 reads SMNVEV (reference sequence). This chain's CDR3 is CASSPGGGPGDTEAFF. For the CDR3, the DNA is TGTGCCAGCAGCCCAGGGGGAGGTCCGGGGGACACTGAAGCTTTCTTT.

This clone was recorded many times. The chain employs TRBV7-6 and TRBJ1-1; D remains ambiguous. Germline values: CDR1 SGHVS, CDR2 FNYEAQ. V was trimmed by 5 bases and J by 1 base, leaving 11 bases between them. The CDR3 loop spans 14 amino acids. Here the CDR3 DNA reads TGTGCCAGCAGCGTGTCGCACGGGAACACTGAAGCTTTCTTT. The encoded protein is CASSVSHGNTEAFF.

A few counts support this clone. V usage is TRBV30 and J usage is TRBJ1-2; D not certain. The CDR3 totals 14 residues. Germline V lookup: CDR1 GTSNPN, CDR2 SVGIG (reference sequence). V lost 0 bases and J 6 bases, leaving 14 bases between the germline ends. CDR3 amino acids: CAWSVLTLRDGYTF. The CDR3 nucleotides are TGTGCCTGGAGTGTTCTAACCCTTCGGGATGGCTACACCTTC.

This rearrangement joins TRBV7-9 to TRBJ2-3; D gene ambiguous. Trimming cost V 0 bases and J 0 bases, with 4 bases left between them. The germline V gene has CDR1 SEHNR and CDR2 FQNEAQ (reference sequence). The CDR3 is 14 residues long. CDR3 sequence reads: CASSLAISTDTQYF. In nucleotides, the CDR3 is TGTGCCAGCAGCTTAGCAATTAGCACAGATACGCAGTATTTT.

In its sample, this clone was seen a few times. The identical CDR3 is also encoded by other nucleotide sequences in the sample. The V and J genes are TRBV7-9 and TRBJ2-7; 8 bases are shared with TRBD1. Germline values: CDR1 SEHNR, CDR2 FQNEAQ (reference sequence). The CDR3 is made up of 15 amino acids. Trimming cost V 1 base and J 2 bases; bases outside gene matches: 4. CDR3 bases: TGTGCCAGCAGCTTAGGGAGGACAGGGACCTACGAGCAGTACTTC. Amino acids: CASSLGRTGTYEQYF.

The chain couples TRBV4-2 to TRBJ2-7; D is perhaps TRBD2 (6 bases). Germline CDR1 and CDR2: LGHNA and YNFKEQ. V dropped 0 bases and J dropped 0 bases, with 15 bases sitting between them. This CDR3 region has 17 residues. The chain's CDR3 is CASSQEGPGVSSYEQYF. CDR3 in DNA: TGTGCCAGCAGCCAAGAGGGGCCGGGAGTCAGCTCCTACGAGCAGTACTTC.

This clone occurred many times. The chain carries TRBV11-2 and TRBJ2-7; 10 positions match TRBD2. V lost 7 bases to trimming and J lost 6 bases; unmatched junction nucleotides: 9. This CDR3 has 14 residues. The germline CDR1 and CDR2 sequences are SGHAT and FQNNGV. The CDR3 here is CASIGSGRASEQYF. Here the CDR3 DNA reads TGTGCCAGCATCGGGAGCGGGAGGGCCTCCGAGCAGTACTTC.

The V and J genes are TRBV18 and TRBJ2-5, with D unresolved. In germline, CDR1 is KGHSH, CDR2 LQKENI. The CDR3 sequence is 14 residues long. The V gene lost 0 bases and the J gene lost 5 bases, with 10 bases spanning the gap. The CDR3 spells CASSPPGDSETQYF. The CDR3 DNA reads TGTGCCAGCTCACCACCTGGGGATTCGGAGACCCAGTACTTC.

In this sample, this clone turned up many times. The V call is TRBV4-1, the J call TRBJ2-1; 11 nucleotides agree with TRBD2. The CDR3 is 15 residues long. CDR1 and CDR2 (germline): MGHRA, YSYEKL. V was pared by 0 bases and J by 7 bases, with 2 bases of the junction left unmatched. The CDR3 is CASSQEPSGRNEQFF. As DNA, the CDR3 is TGCGCCAGCAGCCAAGAGCCTAGCGGGAGGAATGAGCAGTTCTTC.

CDR3 nucleotide sequence: TGTGCCAGCAGCCCCGGACGAGTCTACGAGCAGTACTTC. Amino acids: CASSPGRVYEQYF. V usage is TRBV7-8 and J usage is TRBJ2-7, with D uncertain. The germline CDR1 and CDR2 sequences are SGHVS and FQNEAQ. CDR3 length: 13 amino acids. V was pared by 5 bases and J by 3 bases, with 11 bases between.

This clone showed up just a few times. The V and J genes are TRBV15 and TRBJ2-1; D not certain. This CDR3 is 14 amino acids long. Trimming took off 0 bases at V and 11 bases at J, with 14 bases between the two ends. CDR1 and CDR2 from the germline V gene are LNHNV and YYDKDF (reference sequence). In DNA, the CDR3 is TGTGCCACCAGCAGAGATTCGTCCGCGGTCAAGCAGTTCTTC. This translates into CATSRDSSAVKQFF.